This T cell receptor (beta chain) was identified during a study of cytomegalovirus exposure and HLA in healthy donors. Study results and caveats: Researchers had no immune exposure information except CMV serostatus available. A later analysis showed TCR association rates differing by HLA locus, peaking at DRB1 and lowest at HLA-C.

CDR3 length equals 15 residues. Germline V gene lookup returns CDR1 SGHTA and CDR2 FQGNSA. Trimming removed 3 bases from V and 3 bases from J, with 12 bases in between. To note about this clone: What it recognizes is unknown.

Researchers ran the PCR with 60 Vbeta and 13 Jbeta primers. The repertoire was sequenced with immunoSEQ multiplex PCR; TCRdb's copy has only in-frame clones and lacks some. Of about 160,000 clones listed, about three quarters were seen once; the top ten hold about 0.93%. Sequences were obtained from PBMCs. The genes are TRBV7-2 and TRBJ1-3; no clear D gene. The sequence was collected from a woman between 45 and 65 years old in good health and CMV-seropositive. CDR3 sequence reads: CASSFEANLGNTIYF. CDR3 coding DNA: TGTGCCAGCAGCTTCGAGGCTAACCTTGGAAACACCATATATTTT.